This T cell receptor beta chain was recorded in a study of T cell changes during pregnancy in multiple sclerosis. Looked up from germline, CDR1 is SGHTA and CDR2 is FQGNSA. CDR3 length: 16 amino acids. The V end was cut by 5 bases, the J end by 0 bases, with 14 bases between. Measured with immunoSEQ multiplex PCR; TCRdb has only the in-frame clones, and not every one. The table includes about 60,000 clones, around 90% detected once. This clone appeared a single time. The sequencing used CD4+ T cells from peripheral blood mononuclear cells, collected in the first trimester of pregnancy. The source is a female donor with multiple sclerosis, enrolled in a pregnancy study. The chain uses TRBV7-2 and TRBJ2-4; possibly TRBD1 for D (6 bases). The CDR3 nucleotides are TGTGCCAGCAGCCCACAGGGAACGCTAGCCAAAAACATTCAGTACTTC. The encoded protein is CASSPQGTLAKNIQYF.